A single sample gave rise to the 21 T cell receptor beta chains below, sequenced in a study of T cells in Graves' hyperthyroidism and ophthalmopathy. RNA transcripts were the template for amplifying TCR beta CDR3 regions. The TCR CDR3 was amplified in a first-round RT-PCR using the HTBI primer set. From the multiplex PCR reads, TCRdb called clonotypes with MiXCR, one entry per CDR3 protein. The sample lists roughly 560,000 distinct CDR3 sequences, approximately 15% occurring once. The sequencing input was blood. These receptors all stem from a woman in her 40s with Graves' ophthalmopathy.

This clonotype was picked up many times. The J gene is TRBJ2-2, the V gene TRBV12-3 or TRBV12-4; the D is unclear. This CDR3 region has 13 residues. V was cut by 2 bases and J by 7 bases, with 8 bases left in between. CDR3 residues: CASSLQEIGELFF. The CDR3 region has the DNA TGTGCCAGCAGTTTACAGGAGATCGGGGAGCTGTTTTTT.

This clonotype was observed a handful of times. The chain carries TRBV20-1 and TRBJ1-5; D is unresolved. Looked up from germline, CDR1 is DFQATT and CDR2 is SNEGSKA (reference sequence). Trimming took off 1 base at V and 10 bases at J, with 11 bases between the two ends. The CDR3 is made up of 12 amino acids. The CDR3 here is CSARVVEGPQHF. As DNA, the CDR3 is TGCAGTGCTAGAGTAGTAGAGGGACCCCAGCATTTT.

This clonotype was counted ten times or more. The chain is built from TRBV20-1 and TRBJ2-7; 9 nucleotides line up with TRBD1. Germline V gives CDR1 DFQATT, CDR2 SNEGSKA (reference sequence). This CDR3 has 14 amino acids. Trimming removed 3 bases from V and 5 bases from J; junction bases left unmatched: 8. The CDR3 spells CSARGWDRANEQYF. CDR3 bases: TGCAGTGCTAGGGGCTGGGACAGGGCTAACGAGCAGTACTTC.

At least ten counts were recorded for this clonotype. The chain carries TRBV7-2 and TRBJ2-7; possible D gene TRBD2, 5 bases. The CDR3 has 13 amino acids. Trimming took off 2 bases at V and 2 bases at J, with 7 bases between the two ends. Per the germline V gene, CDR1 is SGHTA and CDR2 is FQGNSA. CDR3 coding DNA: TGTGCCAGCAGCTTACTAGCAGCCTACGAGCAGTACTTC. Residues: CASSLLAAYEQYF. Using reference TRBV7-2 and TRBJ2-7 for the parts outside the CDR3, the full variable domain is GAGVSQSPSNKVTEKGKDVELRCDPISGHTALYWYRQSLGQGLEFLIYFQGNSAPDKSGLPSDRFSAERTGGSVSTLTIQRTQQEDSAVYLCASSLLAAYEQYFGPGTRLTVT.

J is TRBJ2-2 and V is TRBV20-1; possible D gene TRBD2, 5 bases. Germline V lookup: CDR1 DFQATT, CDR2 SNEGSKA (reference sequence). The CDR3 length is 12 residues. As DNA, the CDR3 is TGCAGCCCCCGCCCAGCGGCCGGGGAGCTGTTTTTT. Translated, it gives CSPRPAAGELFF.

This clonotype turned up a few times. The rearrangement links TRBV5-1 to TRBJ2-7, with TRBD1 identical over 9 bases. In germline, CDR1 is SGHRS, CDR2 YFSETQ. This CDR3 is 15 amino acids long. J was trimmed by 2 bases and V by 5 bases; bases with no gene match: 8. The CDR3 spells CASRSWTGVTYEQYF. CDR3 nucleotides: TGCGCCAGCAGATCTTGGACAGGGGTTACCTACGAGCAGTACTTC.

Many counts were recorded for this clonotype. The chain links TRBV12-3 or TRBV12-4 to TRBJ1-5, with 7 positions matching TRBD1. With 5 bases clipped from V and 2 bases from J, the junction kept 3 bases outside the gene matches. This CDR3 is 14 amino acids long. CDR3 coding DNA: TGTGCCAGCAGTAAAGGACAGGGCAATCAGCCCCAGCATTTT. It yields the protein CASSKGQGNQPQHF.

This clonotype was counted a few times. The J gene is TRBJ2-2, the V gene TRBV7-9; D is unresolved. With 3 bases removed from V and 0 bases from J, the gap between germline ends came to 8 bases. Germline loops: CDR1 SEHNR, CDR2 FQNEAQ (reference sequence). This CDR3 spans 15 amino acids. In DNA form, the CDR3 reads TGTGCCAGCAGCTTTAGGCCGGCGAACACCGGGGAGCTGTTTTTT. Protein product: CASSFRPANTGELFF.

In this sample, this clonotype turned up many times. The CDR3 spells CASSSSGTGGLKTQYF. The CDR3 coding sequence is TGTGCCAGCAGCTCCTCCGGGACAGGGGGGTTGAAGACCCAGTACTTC. This chain links TRBV11-3 with TRBJ2-5; 11 bases are shared with TRBD1. The V segment lost 4 bases and the J segment 6 bases; nucleotides outside the gene matches: 10. The CDR3 is 16 amino acids. CDR1 is SGHNT, CDR2 YENEEA, per germline.

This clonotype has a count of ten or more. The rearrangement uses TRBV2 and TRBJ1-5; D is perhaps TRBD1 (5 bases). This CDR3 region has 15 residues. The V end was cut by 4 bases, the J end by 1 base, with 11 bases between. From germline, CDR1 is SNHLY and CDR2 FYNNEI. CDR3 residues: CASSARDGSNQPQHF. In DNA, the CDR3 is TGTGCCAGCAGTGCCCGGGACGGAAGCAATCAGCCCCAGCATTTT.

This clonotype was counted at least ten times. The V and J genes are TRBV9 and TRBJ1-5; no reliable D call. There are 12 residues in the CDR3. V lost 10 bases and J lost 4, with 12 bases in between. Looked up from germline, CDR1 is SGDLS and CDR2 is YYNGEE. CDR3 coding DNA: TGTGCCGTGGGGTACAGAAATCAGCCCCAGCATTTT. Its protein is CAVGYRNQPQHF.

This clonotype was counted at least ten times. Written as DNA, the CDR3 is TGTGCCAGCAGCCAAGATGGGGCTAGCGGCCCAACGGAGACCCAGTACTTC. Its protein product is CASSQDGASGPTETQYF. V and J are TRBV3-1 and TRBJ2-5; TRBD2 matches at 7 bases. V was pared by 0 bases and J by 5 bases, with 12 bases of the junction left unmatched. The germline V gene encodes CDR1 LGHDT and CDR2 YNNKEL (reference sequence). The CDR3 sequence is 17 residues long.

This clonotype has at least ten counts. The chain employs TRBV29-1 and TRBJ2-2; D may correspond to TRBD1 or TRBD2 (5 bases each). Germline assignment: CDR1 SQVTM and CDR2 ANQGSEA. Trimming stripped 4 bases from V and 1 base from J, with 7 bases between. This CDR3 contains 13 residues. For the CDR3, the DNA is TGCAGCGTTGCGGGGCTGAACACCGGGGAGCTGTTTTTT. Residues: CSVAGLNTGELFF.

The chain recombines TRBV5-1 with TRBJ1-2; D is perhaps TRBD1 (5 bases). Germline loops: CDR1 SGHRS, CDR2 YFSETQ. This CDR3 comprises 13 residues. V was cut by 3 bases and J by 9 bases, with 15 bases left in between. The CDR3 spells CASSWEPGLSYTF. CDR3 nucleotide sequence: TGCGCCAGCAGCTGGGAACCGGGACTTAGCTACACCTTC.

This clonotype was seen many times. The CDR3 DNA follows: TGTGCCAGCTCACCATCCAGCGGGAGAGAGACCCAGTACTTC. The encoded protein is CASSPSSGRETQYF. V is TRBV18 and J is TRBJ2-5; 8 bases fit TRBD2. This CDR3 has 14 amino acids. CDR1 is KGHSH, CDR2 LQKENI, per germline. The ends lost 2 bases at V and 4 bases at J; junction bases unmatched: 3.

In DNA, the CDR3 is TGCAGTCCCTGGGGTAGCGGGAGTTTCAACGACGAGCAGTACTTC. Translating gives CSPWGSGSFNDEQYF. This rearrangement joins TRBV20-1 to TRBJ2-7; 9 bases align to TRBD2. CDR1 DFQATT and CDR2 SNEGSKA come from the germline V gene (reference sequence). The length of the CDR3 is 15 residues. V lost 8 bases and J lost 5; bases outside the gene matches: 16.

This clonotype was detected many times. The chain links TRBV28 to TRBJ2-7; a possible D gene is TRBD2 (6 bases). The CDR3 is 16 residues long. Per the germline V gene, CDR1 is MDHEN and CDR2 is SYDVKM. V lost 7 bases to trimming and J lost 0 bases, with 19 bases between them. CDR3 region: CASTSPARESSYEQYF. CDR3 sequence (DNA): TGTGCCAGCACCTCCCCGGCCCGGGAGAGCTCCTACGAGCAGTACTTC.

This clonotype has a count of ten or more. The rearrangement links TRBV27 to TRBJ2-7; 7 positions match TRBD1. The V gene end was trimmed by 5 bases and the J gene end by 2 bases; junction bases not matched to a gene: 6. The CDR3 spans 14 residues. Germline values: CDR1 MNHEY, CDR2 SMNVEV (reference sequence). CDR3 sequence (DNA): TGTGCCAGCAGTACTTGGACAGGAACCTACGAGCAGTACTTC. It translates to CASSTWTGTYEQYF.

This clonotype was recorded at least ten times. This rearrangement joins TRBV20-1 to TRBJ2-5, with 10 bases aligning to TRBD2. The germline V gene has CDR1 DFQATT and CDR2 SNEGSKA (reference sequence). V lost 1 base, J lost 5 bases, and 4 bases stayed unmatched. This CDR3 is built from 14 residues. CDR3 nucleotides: TGCAGTGCTAGAGTGAGCGGGAGGGTCGAGACCCAGTACTTC. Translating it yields CSARVSGRVETQYF.

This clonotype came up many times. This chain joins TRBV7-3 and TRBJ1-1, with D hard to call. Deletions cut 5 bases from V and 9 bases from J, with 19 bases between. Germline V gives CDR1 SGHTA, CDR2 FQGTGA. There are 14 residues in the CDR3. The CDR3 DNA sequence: TGTGCCAGCAGCCTACGCGTCGACGGGCCCCAAGCTTTCTTT. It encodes CASSLRVDGPQAFF.

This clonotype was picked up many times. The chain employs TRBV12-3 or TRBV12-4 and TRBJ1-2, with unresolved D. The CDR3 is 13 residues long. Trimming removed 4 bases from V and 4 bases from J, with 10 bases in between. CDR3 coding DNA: TGTGCCAGCAGTTCCATCAGCCTCTATGGCTACACCTTC. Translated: CASSSISLYGYTF.